Below, 9 T cell receptor beta chains from the same sample are listed, as sequenced in a study of cytotoxic CD8 clonotypes in ibrutinib-treated CLL. This table comes from immunoSEQ multiplex PCR, and its TCRdb copy is limited to in-frame clones, with some not included. The sample has some 300,000 clones; 80% are singletons. This material consisted of PBMCs, taken before ibrutinib treatment. The receptors shown here come from a human donor with chronic lymphocytic leukemia.

The rearrangement joins TRBV7-9 to TRBJ2-7; the D gene is possibly TRBD2 (6 bases). V was trimmed by 8 bases and J by 0 bases, leaving 11 bases between them. Germline values: CDR1 SEHNR, CDR2 FQNEAQ (reference sequence). This CDR3 is built from 13 residues. This CDR3 reads CASGRTTSYEQYF. The CDR3 nucleotides are TGTGCCAGCGGACGGACTACCTCCTACGAGCAGTACTTC.

The chain couples TRBV29-1 to TRBJ2-7; 8 bases fit TRBD1. The germline CDR1 and CDR2 sequences are SQVTM and ANQGSEA. V trimming: 0 bases; J trimming: 1 base; junction bases outside the gene matches: 8. This CDR3 has 16 amino acids. The CDR3 DNA reads TGCAGCGTTGAAGACTACGGGACAGGTCTATCCTACGAGCAGTACTTC. Amino acids: CSVEDYGTGLSYEQYF.

The chain is built from TRBV5-1 and TRBJ1-1; 7 nucleotides align to TRBD1. J gave up 7 bases and V 2 bases, and 8 bases lay outside the gene matches. The CDR3 spans 14 residues. Germline V gives CDR1 SGHRS, CDR2 YFSETQ. As DNA, the CDR3 is TGCGCCAGCAGCTTTGCGGGGCAGGGGGATGAAGCTTTCTTT. Encoded protein: CASSFAGQGDEAFF.

The V and J genes are TRBV10-3 and TRBJ1-5, with D unclear. The CDR3 spans 18 residues. The V end lost 3 bases, the J end lost 5 bases, and 23 bases lay between the germline ends. The germline V gene encodes CDR1 ENHRY and CDR2 SYGVKD. In nucleotides, the CDR3 is TGTGCCATCAGTGATTTCCCCGTGGGCCTCCCTACCTATCAGCCCCAGCATTTT. Translating gives CAISDFPVGLPTYQPQHF.

The rearrangement links TRBV11-3 to TRBJ2-3; D gene unclear. The CDR3 extends over 17 amino acids. CDR1 is SGHNT and CDR2 is YENEEA in the germline V gene. Deletions cut 4 bases from V and 4 bases from J, with 21 bases between. The CDR3 bases are TGTGCCAGCAGCTCCGGTTTTTGGGCGATAGGAGCAGATACGCAGTATTTT. This codes for CASSSGFWAIGADTQYF.

The chain recombines TRBV6-5 with TRBJ2-7, with a weak D call TRBD1 (7 bases). Trimming took 4 bases from V and 0 from J, leaving 10 bases between them. This CDR3 region has 14 residues. Germline values: CDR1 MNHEY, CDR2 SVGAGI. The CDR3 DNA reads as TGTGCCAGCAGTTTCCAGGGGGGCTCCTACGAGCAGTACTTC. Translated, it gives CASSFQGGSYEQYF.

The chain carries TRBV28 and TRBJ1-1; 10 bases match TRBD1. Germline loops: CDR1 MDHEN, CDR2 SYDVKM. With V trimmed by 5 bases and J by 1 base, 13 bases remained unmatched. The length of the CDR3 is 18 residues. CDR3 protein: CASSNSRTGGDWNTEAFF. Written as DNA, the CDR3 is TGTGCCAGCAGTAACTCAAGGACAGGGGGAGATTGGAACACTGAAGCTTTCTTT.

The gene calls are TRBV28 and TRBJ2-7; D might be TRBD1 (6 bases). This CDR3 is 13 amino acids long. V was shortened by 7 bases and J by 1 base, with 11 bases between the two germline ends. CDR1 and CDR2 (germline): MDHEN, SYDVKM. CDR3: CASNRQASYEQYF. As DNA, the CDR3 is TGTGCCAGCAACAGACAGGCTTCCTACGAGCAGTACTTC.

The chain links TRBV5-4 to TRBJ2-5, with no clear D. Germline V gives CDR1 SGHNT, CDR2 YYREEE (reference sequence). V was cut by 4 bases and J by 4 bases, with 11 bases left in between. This CDR3 comprises 13 residues. In nucleotides, the CDR3 is TGTGCCAGCAGCCAAAGCGACCGAGAGACCCAGTACTTC. It encodes CASSQSDRETQYF.